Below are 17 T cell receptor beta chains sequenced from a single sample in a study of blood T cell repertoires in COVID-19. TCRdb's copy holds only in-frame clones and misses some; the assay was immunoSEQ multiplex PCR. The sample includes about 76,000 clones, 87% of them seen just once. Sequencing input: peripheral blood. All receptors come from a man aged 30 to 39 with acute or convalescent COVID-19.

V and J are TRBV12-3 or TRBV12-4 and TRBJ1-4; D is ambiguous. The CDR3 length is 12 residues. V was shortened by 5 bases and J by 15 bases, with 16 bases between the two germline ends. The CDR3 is CASSRKEDKMFF. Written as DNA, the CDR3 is TGTGCCAGCAGTCGTAAGGAAGACAAGATGTTTTTT.

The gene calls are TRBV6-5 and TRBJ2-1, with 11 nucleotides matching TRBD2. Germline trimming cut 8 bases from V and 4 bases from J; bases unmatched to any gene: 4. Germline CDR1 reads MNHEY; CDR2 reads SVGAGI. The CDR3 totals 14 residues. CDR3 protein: CASLRLAGYNEQFF. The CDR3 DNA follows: TGTGCCAGCTTGAGACTAGCGGGGTACAATGAGCAGTTCTTC.

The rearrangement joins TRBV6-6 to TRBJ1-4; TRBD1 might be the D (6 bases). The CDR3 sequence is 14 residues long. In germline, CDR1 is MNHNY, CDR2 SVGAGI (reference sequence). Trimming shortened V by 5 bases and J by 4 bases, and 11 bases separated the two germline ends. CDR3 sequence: CASSTGQSNEKLFF. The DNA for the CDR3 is TGTGCCAGCAGTACCGGACAGAGTAATGAAAAACTGTTTTTT.

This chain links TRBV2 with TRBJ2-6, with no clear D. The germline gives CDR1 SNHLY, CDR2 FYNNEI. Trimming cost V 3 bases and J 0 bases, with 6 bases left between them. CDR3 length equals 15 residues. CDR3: CASSDRVSGANVLTF. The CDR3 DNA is TGTGCCAGCAGTGACCGCGTCTCTGGGGCCAACGTCCTGACTTTC.

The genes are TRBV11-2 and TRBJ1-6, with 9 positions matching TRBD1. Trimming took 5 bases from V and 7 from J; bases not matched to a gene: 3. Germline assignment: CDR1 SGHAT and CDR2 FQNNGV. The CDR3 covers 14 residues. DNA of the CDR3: TGTGCCAGCAGCAGGGACAGGGTAAATTCACCCCTCCACTTT. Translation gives CASSRDRVNSPLHF.

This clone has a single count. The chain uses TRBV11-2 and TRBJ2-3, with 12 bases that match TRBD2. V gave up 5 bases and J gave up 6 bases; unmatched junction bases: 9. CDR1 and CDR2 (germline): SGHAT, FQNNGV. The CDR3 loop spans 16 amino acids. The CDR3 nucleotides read TGTGCCAGCAGCGCGCGGACTAGCGGGATATCGGATACGCAGTATTTT. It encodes CASSARTSGISDTQYF.

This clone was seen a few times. CDR3 coding DNA: TGTGCCAGCAGCGTTTGGGACAACGACAATGAGCAGTTCTTC. The encoded protein is CASSVWDNDNEQFF. The rearrangement uses TRBV9 and TRBJ2-1; the D gene is possibly TRBD1 (6 bases). The germline gives CDR1 SGDLS, CDR2 YYNGEE. This CDR3 has 14 residues. V lost 2 bases and J 5 bases, leaving 11 bases between the germline ends.

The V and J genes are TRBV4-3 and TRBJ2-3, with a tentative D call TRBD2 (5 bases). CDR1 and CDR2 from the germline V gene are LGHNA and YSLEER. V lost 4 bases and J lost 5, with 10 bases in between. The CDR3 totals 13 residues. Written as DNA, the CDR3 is TGCGCCAGCAGCCTGTACCGGGAAGATACGCAGTATTTT. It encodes CASSLYREDTQYF.

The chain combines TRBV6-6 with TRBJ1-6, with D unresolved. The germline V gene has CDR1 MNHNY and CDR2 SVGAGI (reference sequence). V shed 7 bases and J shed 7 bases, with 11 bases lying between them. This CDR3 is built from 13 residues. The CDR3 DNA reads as TGTGCCAGCATGGCAGGCTCGAATTCACCCCTCCACTTT. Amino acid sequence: CASMAGSNSPLHF.

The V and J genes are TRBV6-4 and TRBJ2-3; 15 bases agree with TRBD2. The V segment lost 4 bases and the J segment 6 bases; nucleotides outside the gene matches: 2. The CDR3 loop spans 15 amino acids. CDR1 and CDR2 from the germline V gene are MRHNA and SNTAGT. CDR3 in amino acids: CASSVGTSGRDTQYF. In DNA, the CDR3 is TGTGCCAGCAGTGTAGGGACTAGCGGGAGGGATACGCAGTATTTT.

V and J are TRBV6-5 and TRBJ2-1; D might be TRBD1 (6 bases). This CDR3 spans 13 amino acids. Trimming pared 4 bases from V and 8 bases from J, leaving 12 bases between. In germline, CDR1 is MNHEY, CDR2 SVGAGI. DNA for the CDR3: TGTGCCAGCAGTTTAACAGGGATCCATGAGCAGTTCTTC. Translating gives CASSLTGIHEQFF.

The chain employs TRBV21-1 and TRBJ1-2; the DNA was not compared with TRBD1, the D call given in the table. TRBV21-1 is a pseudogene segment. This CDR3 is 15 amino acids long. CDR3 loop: CASSITMDSAYGYTF. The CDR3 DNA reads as TGTGCCAGCAGCATAACAATGGACAGCGCCTATGGCTACACCTTC.

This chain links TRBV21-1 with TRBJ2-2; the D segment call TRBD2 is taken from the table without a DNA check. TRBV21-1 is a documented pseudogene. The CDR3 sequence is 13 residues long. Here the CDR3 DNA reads TGTGCCAGCGAGGAGCGGGAGAACGGGGAGCTGTTTTTT. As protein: CASEERENGELFF.

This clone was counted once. The CDR3 protein is CASSFGEQTEAFF. Here the CDR3 DNA reads TGTGCCAGCAGCTTTGGAGAGCAAACTGAAGCTTTCTTT. This chain joins TRBV7-9 and TRBJ1-1, with D uncertain. V lost 3 bases and J 5 bases, leaving 10 bases between the germline ends. This CDR3 contains 13 residues. From germline, CDR1 is SEHNR and CDR2 FQNEAQ (reference sequence).

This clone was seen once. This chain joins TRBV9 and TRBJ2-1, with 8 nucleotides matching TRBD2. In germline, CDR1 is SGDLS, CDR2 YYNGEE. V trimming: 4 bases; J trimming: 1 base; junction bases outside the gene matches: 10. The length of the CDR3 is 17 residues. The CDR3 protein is CASSQTSGSLSYNEQFF. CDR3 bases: TGTGCCAGCAGCCAGACGAGCGGGAGTCTGTCCTACAATGAGCAGTTCTTC.

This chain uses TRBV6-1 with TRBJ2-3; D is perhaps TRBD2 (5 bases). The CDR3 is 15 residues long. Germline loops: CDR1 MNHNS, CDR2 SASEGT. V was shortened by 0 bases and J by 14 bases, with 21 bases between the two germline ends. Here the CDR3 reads CASSEASLFGVRGYF. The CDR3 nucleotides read TGTGCCAGCAGTGAAGCGTCACTATTTGGGGTCCGGGGGTATTTT.

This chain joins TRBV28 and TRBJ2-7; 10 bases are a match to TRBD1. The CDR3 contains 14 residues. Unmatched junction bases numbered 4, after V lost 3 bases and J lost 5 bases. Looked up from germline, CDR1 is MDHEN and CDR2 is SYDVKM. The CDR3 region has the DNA TGTGCCAGCAGTTTGGACAGGGGGGCGGACGAGCAGTACTTC. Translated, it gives CASSLDRGADEQYF.